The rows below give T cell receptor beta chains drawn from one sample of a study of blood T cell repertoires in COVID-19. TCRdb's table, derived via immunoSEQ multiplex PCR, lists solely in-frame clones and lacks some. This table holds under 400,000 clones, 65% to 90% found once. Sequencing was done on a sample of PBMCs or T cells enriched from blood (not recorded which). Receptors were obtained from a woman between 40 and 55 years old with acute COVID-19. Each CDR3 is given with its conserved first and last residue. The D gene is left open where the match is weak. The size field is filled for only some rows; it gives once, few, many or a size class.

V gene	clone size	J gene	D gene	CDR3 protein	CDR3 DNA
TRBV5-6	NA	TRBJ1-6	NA	CASTVGLSLILPLHF	TGTGCCAGCACCGTGGGGCTATCCCTAATTCTTCCCCTCCACTTT
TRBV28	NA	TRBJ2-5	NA	CASSRDTRVQETQYF	TGTGCCAGCAGTCGGGACACTCGGGTCCAAGAGACCCAGTACTTC
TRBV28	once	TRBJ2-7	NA	CASSLRQNYEQYF	TGTGCCAGCAGTTTAAGACAGAACTACGAGCAGTACTTC
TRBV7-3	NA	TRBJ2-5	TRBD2	CASSYSGGRETQYF	TGTGCCAGCAGCTATAGCGGGGGAAGGGAGACCCAGTACTTC
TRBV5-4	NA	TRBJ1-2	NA	CASSSVWDKGTF	TGTGCCAGCAGCTCGGTTTGGGATAAGGGGACCTTC
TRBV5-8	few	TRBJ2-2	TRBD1	CASSGQGARGTGELFF	TGTGCCAGCAGCGGCCAGGGGGCGCGGGGCACCGGGGAGCTGTTTTTT
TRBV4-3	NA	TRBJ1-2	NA	CASSPNPGDGYTF	TGCGCCAGCAGCCCTAATCCGGGGGATGGCTACACCTTC
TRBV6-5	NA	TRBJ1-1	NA	CASSPPMNTEAFF	TGTGCCAGCAGTCCCCCCATGAACACTGAAGCTTTCTTT
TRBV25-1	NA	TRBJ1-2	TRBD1	CASSEQGGYGYTF	TGTGCCAGCAGTGAACAGGGGGGCTATGGCTACACCTTC
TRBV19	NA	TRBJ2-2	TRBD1	CASSISGTGNTGELFF	TGTGCCAGTAGCATTTCCGGGACAGGGAACACCGGGGAGCTGTTTTTT
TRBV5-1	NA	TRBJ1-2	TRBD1	CASSPMGQGKSGYTF	TGCGCCAGCAGCCCGATGGGACAGGGGAAGAGTGGCTACACCTTC
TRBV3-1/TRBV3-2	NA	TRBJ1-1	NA	CASSQDWDKNTEAFF	TGTGCCAGCAGCCAAGATTGGGACAAAAACACTGAAGCTTTCTTT
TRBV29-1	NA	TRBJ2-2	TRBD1	CSQVGQGTGELFF	TGCAGCCAAGTGGGACAGGGCACCGGGGAGCTGTTTTTT
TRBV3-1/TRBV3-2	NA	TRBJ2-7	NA	CASSLGGLPGEQYF	TGTGCCAGCAGCCTCGGGGGACTCCCTGGAGAGCAGTACTTC
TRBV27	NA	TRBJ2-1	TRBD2	CASRSQIAGGEREQFF	TGTGCCAGCAGGTCGCAAATAGCGGGAGGGGAGAGGGAGCAGTTCTTC
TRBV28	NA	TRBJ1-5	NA	CASSFSFQPQHF	TGTGCCAGCAGTTTCTCTTTTCAGCCCCAGCATTTT
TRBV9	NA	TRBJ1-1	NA	CASSVGRDGDTEAFF	TGTGCCAGCAGCGTAGGGAGGGACGGGGACACTGAAGCTTTCTTT
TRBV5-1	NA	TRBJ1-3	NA	CASSLEAASTIYF	TGCGCCAGCAGCTTAGAGGCAGCGAGCACCATATATTTT
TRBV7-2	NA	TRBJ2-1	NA	CASSLVVLTQVPGEQFF	TGTGCCAGCAGCTTAGTGGTCCTGACACAGGTTCCCGGTGAGCAGTTCTTC
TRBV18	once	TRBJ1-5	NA	CASSPTGSDQPQHF	TGTGCCAGCTCACCAACAGGATCGGATCAGCCCCAGCATTTT
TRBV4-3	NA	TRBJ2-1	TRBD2	CASSYQGGLAGYNEQFF	TGCGCCAGCAGCTATCAGGGTGGCCTAGCGGGTTACAATGAGCAGTTCTTC
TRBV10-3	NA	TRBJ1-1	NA	CAISDVADFMNTEAFF	TGTGCCATCAGTGATGTAGCAGACTTTATGAACACTGAAGCTTTCTTT
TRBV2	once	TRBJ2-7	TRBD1	CASSRQGTSYEQYF	TGTGCCAGCAGCCGACAGGGGACATCCTACGAGCAGTACTTC
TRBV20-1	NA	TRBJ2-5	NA	CSARGQGQYF	TGCAGTGCCAGGGGACAAGGACAGTACTTC
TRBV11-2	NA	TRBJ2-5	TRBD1	CASSLGQGRAETQYF	TGTGCCAGCAGCTTAGGACAGGGTAGGGCAGAGACCCAGTACTTC
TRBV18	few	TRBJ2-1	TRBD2	CASSPVRPTGLAGGEQFF	TGTGCCAGCTCACCGGTTAGACCCACGGGACTAGCGGGAGGTGAGCAGTTCTTC
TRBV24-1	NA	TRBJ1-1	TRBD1	CATSGTTTGGRTEAFF	TGTGCCACCAGTGGGACCACAACAGGGGGCCGAACTGAAGCTTTCTTT
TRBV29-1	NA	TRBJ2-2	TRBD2	CSAETSGADRTGELFF	TGCAGCGCTGAGACTAGCGGGGCTGATCGGACCGGGGAGCTGTTTTTT
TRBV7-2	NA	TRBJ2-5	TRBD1	CASSLARDRNQYF	TGTGCCAGCAGCTTAGCCCGGGACAGGAACCAGTACTTC
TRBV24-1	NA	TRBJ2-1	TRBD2	CATSDKTDKRSGTRSYNEQFF	TGTGCCACCAGTGATAAAACAGACAAGCGGTCCGGGACTAGGTCCTACAATGAGCAGTTCTTC
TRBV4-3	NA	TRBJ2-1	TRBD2	CASSWRLAGDRNEQFF	TGCGCCAGCAGCTGGCGACTAGCGGGAGATAGAAATGAGCAGTTCTTC
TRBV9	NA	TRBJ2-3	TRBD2	CASKGGRATDTQYF	TGTGCCAGCAAAGGCGGGAGGGCAACAGATACGCAGTATTTT
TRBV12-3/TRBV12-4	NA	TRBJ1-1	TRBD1	CASRTDRGTEAFF	TGTGCCAGCCGTACAGACAGGGGAACTGAAGCTTTCTTT
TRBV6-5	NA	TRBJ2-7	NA	CASSSRVSTYEQYF	TGTGCCAGCAGTAGCCGGGTCAGCACCTACGAGCAGTACTTC
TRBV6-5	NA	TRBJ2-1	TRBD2	CASNGGANEQFF	TGTGCCAGCAACGGGGGGGCAAATGAGCAGTTCTTC
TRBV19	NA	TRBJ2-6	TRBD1	CASSPRGQATAGANVLTF	TGTGCCAGTAGTCCTAGGGGACAGGCAACAGCTGGGGCCAACGTCCTGACTTTC
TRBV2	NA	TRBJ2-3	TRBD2	CASSATSGFTDTQYF	TGTGCCAGCAGTGCAACTAGCGGATTCACAGATACGCAGTATTTT
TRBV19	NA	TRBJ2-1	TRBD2	CASSDPALAVSSYNEQFF	TGTGCCAGTAGTGATCCGGCACTAGCGGTAAGCTCCTACAATGAGCAGTTCTTC
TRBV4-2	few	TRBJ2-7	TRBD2	CASSQAGLAGAYEQYF	TGTGCCAGCAGCCAAGCGGGACTAGCGGGAGCCTACGAGCAGTACTTC
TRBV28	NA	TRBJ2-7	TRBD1	CASSDYAGQGRYEQYF	TGTGCCAGCAGTGACTACGCGGGACAGGGTCGCTACGAGCAGTACTTC
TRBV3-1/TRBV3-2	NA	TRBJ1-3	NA	CASSQDCPGRVCGNTIYF	TGTGCCAGCAGCCAAGATTGCCCAGGGCGAGTTTGCGGAAACACCATATATTTT
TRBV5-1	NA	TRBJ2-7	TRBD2	CASSLERGPITYEQYF	TGCGCCAGCAGCTTGGAGCGGGGCCCGATTACCTACGAGCAGTACTTC
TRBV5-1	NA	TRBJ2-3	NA	CASSLQQGGTDTQYF	TGCGCCAGCAGCTTGCAACAGGGAGGCACAGATACGCAGTATTTT
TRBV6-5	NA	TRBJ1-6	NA	CASSSPSLLHF	TGTGCCAGCAGTTCCCCGTCTCTCCTCCACTTT
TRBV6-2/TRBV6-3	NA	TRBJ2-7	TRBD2	CASSYSTPGGRTYEQYF	TGTGCCAGCAGTTACTCGACCCCGGGCGGGAGAACCTACGAGCAGTACTTC